These T cell receptor beta chains were read from a single sample in a study of response to subunit inactivated influenza vaccine. TCRdb re-called the RT-PCR reads with MiXCR, one entry per CDR3 protein. The table shows about 500,000 distinct CDR3 sequences, with approximately 15% occurring only once. This specimen consisted of CD4+ T cells sorted from PBMCs, obtained around 2 years after vaccination. All receptors come from a man aged 50-75 years who received an inactivated influenza vaccine. Each CDR3 is given with its conserved first and last residue. D genes are given only for firm matches. Clone size is given for some rows only: seen once, a few or many times, or a class if the clone is expanded.

NA	13	few	TRBJ2-7	TRBV20-1	CSARLRIRNEQYF	TGCAGTGCTAGGCTCAGGATACGAAACGAGCAGTACTTC
TRBD2	14	few	TRBJ2-3	TRBV4-3	CASSQETSADTQYF	TGCGCCAGCAGCCAAGAAACTAGCGCAGATACGCAGTATTTT
NA	14	few	TRBJ2-7	TRBV28	CASVRPGPYYEQYF	TGTGCCAGCGTTAGACCGGGACCCTACTACGAGCAGTACTTC
TRBD2	16	NA	TRBJ2-2	TRBV20-1	CCAQPGLAGNTGELFF	TGCTGTGCCCAACCGGGGCTAGCGGGGAACACCGGGGAGCTGTTTTTT
NA	13	many	TRBJ2-1	TRBV7-9	CASSLGGPNEQFF	TGTGCCAGCAGTTTAGGCGGACCCAATGAGCAGTTCTTC
NA	15	NA	TRBJ1-2	TRBV5-5	CASSSGILPLEGYTF	TGTGCCAGCAGTTCTGGTATCTTACCCCTGGAGGGCTACACCTTC
NA	14	few	TRBJ1-4	TRBV6-1	CASSEDRVVEKLFF	TGTGCCAGCAGTGAAGACAGGGTGGTTGAAAAACTGTTTTTT
TRBD2	11	few	TRBJ2-7	TRBV12-3/TRBV12-4	CASSRGTTLIF	TGTGCCAGCAGTAGAGGGACTACCCTAATCTTC
TRBD1	17	NA	TRBJ2-7	TRBV3-1	CASSKQVPGTGYYEQYF	TGTGCCAGCAGCAAGCAGGTCCCCGGGACAGGGTACTACGAGCAGTACTTC
NA	15	many	TRBJ2-1	TRBV7-9	CASSLVADSYNEQFF	TGTGCCAGCAGCTTGGTAGCGGATTCCTACAATGAGCAGTTCTTC
NA	12	NA	TRBJ2-7	TRBV28	CASRMSGIEQYF	TGTGCCAGCAGAATGAGCGGAATCGAGCAGTACTTC
TRBD1	16	many	TRBJ2-4	TRBV29-1	CSVDSPGQLAKNIQYF	TGCAGCGTAGACTCTCCGGGACAGCTAGCCAAAAACATTCAGTACTTC
NA	14	NA	TRBJ2-5	TRBV7-2	CASSWDLGRETQYF	TGTGCCAGCAGCTGGGATTTGGGTAGGGAGACCCAGTACTTC
NA	15	NA	TRBJ1-1	TRBV6-2/TRBV6-3	CASSYAVSQNTEAFF	TGTGCCAGCAGTTACGCGGTCAGTCAGAACACTGAAGCTTTCTTT
NA	15	NA	TRBJ2-2	TRBV11-2	CASSLAHNSPGELFF	TGTGCCAGCAGCTTAGCTCATAATTCACCCGGGGAGCTGTTTTTT
NA	15	NA	TRBJ2-3	TRBV5-4	CASSLDRLTTDTQYF	TGTGCCAGCAGCTTGGATAGGCTTACCACAGATACGCAGTATTTT
NA	15	few	TRBJ1-5	TRBV28	CASSPLVRPDQPQHF	TGTGCCAGCAGTCCCCTGGTGAGGCCTGATCAGCCCCAGCATTTT
TRBD2	13	NA	TRBJ2-7	TRBV20-1	CSANSGGSYEQYF	TGCAGTGCTAACAGCGGGGGCTCCTACGAGCAGTACTTC
NA	16	NA	TRBJ2-1	TRBV5-1	CASSFMGTGVGDEQFF	TGCGCCAGCAGCTTCATGGGTACGGGGGTCGGCGATGAGCAGTTCTTC
NA	14	few	TRBJ1-1	TRBV20-1	CSARGSPAGTEAFF	TGCAGTGCTAGAGGTTCCCCGGCAGGAACTGAAGCTTTCTTT
NA	13	many	TRBJ1-5	TRBV12-3/TRBV12-4	CASSGLGNQPQHF	TGTGCCAGCTCAGGGTTGGGCAATCAGCCCCAGCATTTT
TRBD2	15	NA	TRBJ2-3	TRBV12-3/TRBV12-4	CASSLGRGATDTQYF	TGTGCCAGCAGTTTGGGGCGGGGGGCCACAGATACGCAGTATTTT
TRBD1	14	NA	TRBJ1-1	TRBV7-9	CASSPDREDTEAFF	TGTGCCAGCAGCCCGGACAGGGAGGACACTGAAGCTTTCTTT
TRBD2	15	few	TRBJ2-7	TRBV28	CASSSGARQTWEQYF	TGTGCCAGCAGCAGCGGGGCGCGTCAGACCTGGGAGCAGTACTTC
NA	16	few	TRBJ2-3	TRBV28	CASSSQRGTSTDTQYF	TGTGCCAGCAGTTCCCAGAGGGGGACTAGCACAGATACGCAGTATTTT
NA	14	few	TRBJ2-1	TRBV27	CASRGAVSYNEQFF	TGTGCCAGCCGAGGGGCGGTCTCCTACAATGAGCAGTTCTTC
NA	15	few	TRBJ2-1	TRBV7-9	CASSGGSRAYNEQFF	TGTGCCAGCAGCGGCGGGTCCAGGGCCTACAATGAGCAGTTCTTC
NA	11	NA	TRBJ2-2	TRBV12-3/TRBV12-4	CASSSPGPAFF	TGTGCCAGCAGCAGTCCAGGGCCGGCGTTTTTT
NA	14	NA	TRBJ2-6	TRBV6-2/TRBV6-3	CASRENTGANVLTF	TGTGCCAGCAGGGAAAATACTGGGGCCAACGTCCTGACTTTC
NA	13	NA	TRBJ1-5	TRBV12-3/TRBV12-4	CASSGPGYQPQHF	TGTGCCAGCAGTGGACCAGGGTATCAGCCCCAGCATTTT
TRBD1	13	NA	TRBJ2-7	TRBV27	CASSRGLDRRQYF	TGTGCCAGCAGTAGGGGGCTAGACAGACGGCAGTACTTC
NA	15	NA	TRBJ2-7	TRBV6-1	CASSEELGMLYEQYF	TGTGCCAGCAGTGAAGAGCTGGGAATGCTCTACGAGCAGTACTTC
TRBD1	17	once	TRBJ2-6	TRBV19	CASSRDRGVAGANVLTF	TGTGCCAGTAGTCGGGACAGGGGGGTAGCAGGGGCCAACGTCCTGACTTTC
NA	16	few	TRBJ2-7	TRBV7-2	CASSLGQGFGSYEQYF	TGTGCCAGCAGCTTAGGGCAGGGCTTTGGTTCCTACGAGCAGTACTTC
NA	15	few	TRBJ1-3	TRBV12-3/TRBV12-4	CASGIGPNSGNTIYF	TGTGCCAGCGGTATCGGACCGAACTCTGGAAACACCATATATTTT
NA	13	NA	TRBJ1-1	TRBV6-2/TRBV6-3	CASSRDTSTEAFF	TGTGCCAGCAGCCGTGACACCAGCACTGAAGCTTTCTTT
TRBD1	14	few	TRBJ2-5	TRBV29-1	CSVAPGRGRETQYF	TGCAGCGTAGCTCCGGGAAGGGGGCGAGAGACCCAGTACTTC
NA	12	few	TRBJ2-3	TRBV5-1	CASSLDRDTQYF	TGCGCCAGCAGCCTCGACAGGGATACGCAGTATTTT
NA	13	few	TRBJ2-2	TRBV24-1	CATSDGPRRELFF	TGTGCCACCAGTGATGGACCTCGGAGGGAGCTGTTTTTT
NA	15	NA	TRBJ2-3	TRBV3-1	CASSLSGLRTDTQYF	TGTGCCAGCAGCCTCTCGGGACTTCGCACAGATACGCAGTATTTT
NA	13	few	TRBJ2-1	TRBV12-3/TRBV12-4	CASSFRGVNEQFF	TGTGCCAGCAGTTTCAGGGGGGTCAATGAGCAGTTCTTC
NA	15	NA	TRBJ1-5	TRBV12-3/TRBV12-4	CASSPDRVSNQPQHF	TGTGCCAGCAGCCCGGACAGAGTTAGCAATCAGCCCCAGCATTTT
NA	12	NA	TRBJ1-1	TRBV20-1	CSATDPNTEAFF	TGCAGTGCTACAGACCCGAACACTGAAGCTTTCTTT
NA	16	NA	TRBJ2-3	TRBV5-5	CASSLALGNYADTQYF	TGTGCCAGCAGCTTGGCTCTGGGGAATTATGCAGATACGCAGTATTTT
TRBD1	15	NA	TRBJ2-1	TRBV20-1	CSAIPPGTGKNEQFF	TGCAGTGCTATTCCTCCTGGGACAGGGAAGAATGAGCAGTTCTTC
NA	14	NA	TRBJ2-7	TRBV3-1	CASSQGRGFYEQYF	TGTGCCAGCAGCCAAGGAAGGGGATTCTACGAGCAGTACTTC
TRBD2	16	NA	TRBJ2-1	TRBV7-9	CASSVRSGGLYNEQFF	TGTGCCAGCAGCGTCCGATCGGGGGGGCTCTACAATGAGCAGTTCTTC